This T cell receptor (beta chain) was sequenced in a study of blood T cell repertoires in COVID-19. Study summary: Some COVID-19 samples were acute and others convalescent; all came from the United States, Italy and Spain. T cells, B-cell-depleted T cells, or PBMCs provided the cDNA or gDNA that served as material.

Trimming cost V 1 base and J 4 bases; bases outside gene matches: 7. Germline lookup yields CDR1 MGHRA and CDR2 YSYEKL. This CDR3 comprises 17 residues. Source study methods: Reference gene primers were amplified, and this amplification served to estimate nucleated cell counts. Data came from immunoSEQ multiplex PCR; TCRdb stores just in-frame clones and leaves some out. The D gene and trimming were derived from the DNA, and the V and J assignments and clone size from that table. The sample includes approximately 70,000 clones, 88% of them seen just once. This sequence joins TRBV4-1 and TRBJ2-1, with 10 bases matching TRBD1. The clonotype was recovered from a human donor in a cohort sampled during active COVID-19. Material: peripheral blood. CDR3 in amino acids: CASSQVAPGQGYNEQFF. The CDR3 bases are TGCGCCAGCAGCCAAGTAGCCCCGGGACAGGGGTACAATGAGCAGTTCTTC.